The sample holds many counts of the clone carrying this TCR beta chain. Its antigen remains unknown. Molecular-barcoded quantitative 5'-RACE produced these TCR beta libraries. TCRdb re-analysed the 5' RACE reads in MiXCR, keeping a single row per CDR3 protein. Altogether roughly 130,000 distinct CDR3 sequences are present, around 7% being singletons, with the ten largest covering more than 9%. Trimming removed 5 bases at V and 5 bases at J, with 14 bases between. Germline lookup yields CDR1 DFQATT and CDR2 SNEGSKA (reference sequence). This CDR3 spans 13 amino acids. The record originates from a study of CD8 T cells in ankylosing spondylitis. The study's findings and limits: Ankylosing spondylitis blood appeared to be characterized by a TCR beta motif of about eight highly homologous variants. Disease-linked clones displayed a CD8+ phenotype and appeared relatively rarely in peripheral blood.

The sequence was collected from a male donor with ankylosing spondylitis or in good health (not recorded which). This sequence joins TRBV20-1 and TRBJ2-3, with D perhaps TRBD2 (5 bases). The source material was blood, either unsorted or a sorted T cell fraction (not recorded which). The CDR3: CSAAFAGVDTQYF. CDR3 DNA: TGCAGTGCTGCGTTTGCCGGGGTAGATACGCAGTATTTT.